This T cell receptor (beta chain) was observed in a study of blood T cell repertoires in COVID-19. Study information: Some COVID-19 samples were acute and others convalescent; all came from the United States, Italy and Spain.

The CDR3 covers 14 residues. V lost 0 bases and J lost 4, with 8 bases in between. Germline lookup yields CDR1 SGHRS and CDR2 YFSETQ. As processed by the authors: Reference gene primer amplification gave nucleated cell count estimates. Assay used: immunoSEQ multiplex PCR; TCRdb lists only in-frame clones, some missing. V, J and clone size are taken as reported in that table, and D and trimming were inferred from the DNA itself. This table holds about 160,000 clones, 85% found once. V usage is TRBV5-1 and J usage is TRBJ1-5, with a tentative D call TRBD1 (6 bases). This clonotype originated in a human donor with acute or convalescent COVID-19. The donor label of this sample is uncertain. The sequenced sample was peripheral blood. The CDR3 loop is CASSLGQANQPQHF. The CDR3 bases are TGCGCCAGCAGCTTGGGACAGGCTAATCAGCCCCAGCATTTT.